This TCR beta chain was captured in a study of naive and memory T cell subsets. This clonotype has a count of ten or more. Its antigen is as yet unknown. Separate alpha and beta amplification began at the second PCR step. Notes on the study in general: Naive and memory subsets had different power law exponents for TCR abundance.

With 3 bases removed from V and 6 bases from J, the gap between germline ends came to 13 bases. Germline assignment: CDR1 KGHDR and CDR2 SFDVKD. The CDR3 sequence is 15 residues long. An equimolar mix of two oligonucleotides served as the beta constant-region primer for TRBC1 and TRBC2. The ligated cDNA underwent four PCR rounds using SP2 and nested alpha and beta constant-region primers. An oligonucleotide with the SP2 primer and a 12-nucleotide UMI was ligated to the cDNA 3' end. TCRdb used MiXCR to reprocess the UMI-ligation and nested PCR reads, holding one entry per CDR3 protein. The repertoire holds about 23,000 distinct CDR3 sequences, with over 7% as singletons.

The chain uses TRBV24-1 and TRBJ2-2, with a weak D call TRBD2 (7 bases). Material for sequencing was central memory CD8+ T cells from blood. This TCR was recovered from a human donor in good health. The CDR3 reads CATSDRGRDAGELFF. CDR3 sequence (DNA): TGTGCCACCAGTGATAGGGGGAGGGACGCCGGGGAGCTGTTTTTT.